Below, 31 T cell receptor beta chains from the same sample are listed, as sequenced in a study of T-cell memory formation after mild COVID-19. In TCRdb, the 5' RACE reads were re-called with MiXCR into one record per CDR3 protein. The sample carries about 270,000 distinct CDR3 sequences, roughly 17% recorded once. The sequenced sample was PBMCs or a T cell subset sorted from them (not recorded which). The receptors here all came from a man between 18 and 29 years old who had mild COVID-19 (a few samples of this study predate the infection). Cell type and time point are not known.

The gene calls are TRBV5-4 and TRBJ2-7; TRBD1 aligns across 9 bases. Losses at the gene ends were 2 bases for V and 5 bases for J; bases not matched to a gene: 8. This CDR3 comprises 15 residues. Germline V lookup: CDR1 SGHNT, CDR2 YYREEE (reference sequence). The CDR3 is CASSFGTGTLDEQYV. CDR3 DNA sequence: TGTGCCAGCAGCTTCGGGACAGGGACGTTGGACGAGCAGTACGTC.

This clonotype was detected only once. This chain joins TRBV15 and TRBJ1-1; unclear D gene. V lost 5 bases and J 7 bases, leaving 8 bases between the germline ends. The CDR3 is made up of 11 amino acids. The germline gives CDR1 LNHNV, CDR2 YYDKDF (reference sequence). This CDR3 is CATSEGIEAFF. The CDR3 nucleotides are TGTGCCACCAGCGAAGGGATTGAAGCTTTCTTT.

The rearrangement uses TRBV12-5 and TRBJ1-1, with unresolved D. The germline V and J ends were trimmed by 1 base and 3 bases, with 6 bases remaining between them. CDR1 and CDR2 (germline): LGHNT, FRNRAP. The CDR3 is 13 residues long. The CDR3 region is CASGLGRDTEAFF. CDR3 bases: TGTGCTAGTGGTTTGGGACGGGACACTGAAGCTTTCTTT.

This clonotype was seen a few times. V gene TRBV7-3 combines with J gene TRBJ1-1; D possibly corresponds to TRBD1 (6 bases). CDR1 is SGHTA, CDR2 FQGTGA, per germline. The V end lost 5 bases, the J end lost 4 bases, and 17 bases lay between the germline ends. CDR3 length: 15 amino acids. In DNA form, the CDR3 reads TGTGCCAGCAGCGCAAGCACAGGGTTGGGCACTGAAGCTTTCTTT. Translated: CASSASTGLGTEAFF.

Of note for this clonotype: A much larger clone lies one base from this, so it may be a read error. V is TRBV7-9 and J is TRBJ1-1, with D unresolved. Trimming left V 1 base short and J 5 bases short, with 8 bases between. Germline CDR1 reads SEHNR; CDR2 reads FQNEAQ (reference sequence). This CDR3 region has 13 residues. The CDR3: CASSLDAGTEAFF. The CDR3 bases are TGTGCCAGCAGCTTAGATGCGGGGACTGAAGCTTTCTTT.

This chain uses TRBV7-2 with TRBJ1-3, with D hard to call. The CDR3 runs to 15 residues. The germline V gene encodes CDR1 SGHTA and CDR2 FQGNSA. The V and J ends lost 3 bases and 2 bases respectively, with 11 bases between them. The CDR3 sequence: CASSFWPAPGNTIYF. CDR3 DNA: TGTGCCAGCAGCTTTTGGCCAGCACCTGGAAACACCATATATTTT.

The sample holds a few counts of this clonotype. The gene calls are TRBV7-2 and TRBJ2-3; D may be TRBD2 (5 bases). The CDR3 loop spans 13 amino acids. V lost 4 bases and J 8 bases, leaving 13 bases between the germline ends. Per germline, CDR1 SGHTA and CDR2 FQGNSA. The CDR3 reads CASSSSLAGTQYF. In nucleotides, the CDR3 is TGTGCCAGCAGCTCCAGCCTAGCTGGTACGCAGTATTTT.

This clonotype turned up a few times. This sequence joins TRBV20-1 and TRBJ2-2; TRBD2 aligns across 10 bases. The V gene end was trimmed by 2 bases and the J gene end by 5 bases; junction bases not matched to a gene: 11. The CDR3 length is 17 residues. Looked up from germline, CDR1 is DFQATT and CDR2 is SNEGSKA (reference sequence). CDR3 coding DNA: TGCAGTGCTAGACCAACTGGGGCTAGCGGGGGAACCGGGGAGCTGTTTTTT. Its protein is CSARPTGASGGTGELFF.

The chain recombines TRBV12-3 or TRBV12-4 with TRBJ1-1, with D possibly TRBD1 on 5 matching bases. Trimming removed 0 bases at V and 7 bases at J, with 9 bases between. This CDR3 spans 13 amino acids. DNA for the CDR3: TGTGCCAGCAGTTTAGCGAAGGGACGTGAAGCTTTCTTT. It codes for CASSLAKGREAFF.

The V call is TRBV9, the J call TRBJ2-1; 8 nucleotides match TRBD2. CDR3 length: 14 amino acids. Trimming at V came to 4 bases and at J to 9 bases, leaving 9 bases not matched to a gene. Germline CDR1 is SGDLS and CDR2 is YYNGEE. The CDR3 nucleotides read TGTGCCAGCAGCTTGGGACTAGGGGGTCCTGAGCAGTTCTTC. This translates into CASSLGLGGPEQFF.

The chain joins TRBV4-2 to TRBJ2-2; TRBD2 aligns across 14 bases. Germline loops: CDR1 LGHNA, CDR2 YNFKEQ. Unmatched junction bases numbered 7, after V lost 4 bases and J lost 0 bases. The CDR3 has 19 amino acids. CDR3 DNA: TGTGCCAGCAGCCGAACCGGACTAGCGGGGGGTGCGAACACCGGGGAGCTGTTTTTT. Translating it yields CASSRTGLAGGANTGELFF.

The J gene is TRBJ1-6, the V gene TRBV12-3 or TRBV12-4, with D possibly matching TRBD1 (6 bases). With 7 bases removed from V and 9 bases from J, the gap between germline ends came to 16 bases. The CDR3 spans 14 residues. The CDR3 DNA is TGTGCCAGCACCTTCGGGACATGGGCTTCACCCCTCCACTTT. Its translation is CASTFGTWASPLHF.

The genes are TRBV2 and TRBJ2-1, with 11 bases lining up with TRBD2. Trimming at V came to 5 bases and at J to 10 bases, leaving 7 bases not matched to a gene. This CDR3 has 14 amino acids. Germline loops: CDR1 SNHLY, CDR2 FYNNEI. The CDR3 nucleotides are TGTGCCAGCAGTCTAGCGGGGGGAGGTCGGGAGCAGTTCTTC. Protein: CASSLAGGGREQFF.

V gene TRBV5-1 combines with J gene TRBJ2-2; D remains ambiguous. V lost 2 bases and J 6 bases, leaving 8 bases between the germline ends. The CDR3 runs 13 residues. Germline V gene sequence: CDR1 SGHRS, CDR2 YFSETQ. In nucleotides, the CDR3 is TGCGCCAGCAGCTTTAACCCCCCCGGGGAGCTGTTTTTT. It yields the protein CASSFNPPGELFF. The variable domain in full, completed from reference TRBV5-1 and TRBJ2-2, reads KAGVTQTPRYLIKTRGQQVTLSCSPISGHRSVSWYQQTPGQGLQFLFEYFSETQRNKGNFPGRFSGRQFSNSRSEMNVSTLELGDSALYLCASSFNPPGELFFGEGSRLTVL.

V is TRBV28 and J is TRBJ2-3; a weak D match, TRBD1 (7 bases). V dropped 5 bases and J dropped 4 bases, with 19 bases sitting between them. Germline V lookup: CDR1 MDHEN, CDR2 SYDVKM. The CDR3 has 16 residues. CDR3 bases: TGTGCCAGCAGTCCCCCAGGGGGGCTAGGGGCAGATACGCAGTATTTT. Translation gives CASSPPGGLGADTQYF.

This chain connects TRBV5-1 to TRBJ1-5, with a weak D call TRBD1 (6 bases). Germline values: CDR1 SGHRS, CDR2 YFSETQ. The V gene lost 0 bases and the J gene lost 2 bases, with 9 bases spanning the gap. CDR3 length equals 15 residues. CDR3 nucleotides: TGCGCCAGCAGCTTGGATGGACAGCGCAATCAGCCCCAGCATTTT. It specifies CASSLDGQRNQPQHF. Full variable domain (rest looked up from reference TRBV5-1 and TRBJ1-5): KAGVTQTPRYLIKTRGQQVTLSCSPISGHRSVSWYQQTPGQGLQFLFEYFSETQRNKGNFPGRFSGRQFSNSRSEMNVSTLELGDSALYLCASSLDGQRNQPQHFGDGTRLSIL.

This clonotype was seen many times. The J gene is TRBJ2-7, the V gene TRBV12-3 or TRBV12-4; 9 nucleotides line up with TRBD1. The ends lost 10 bases at V and 3 bases at J; junction bases unmatched: 7. The CDR3 contains 13 residues. The chain's CDR3 is CATTLGQGYEQYF. The CDR3 DNA follows: TGTGCCACCACCCTGGGACAGGGCTACGAGCAGTACTTC.

This clonotype appeared a single time. The CDR3 DNA is TGTGCCAGCGGACCCCTGGGAACTAGTAGGGAGACCCAGTACTTC. Its translation is CASGPLGTSRETQYF. V usage is TRBV6-2 or TRBV6-3 and J usage is TRBJ2-5; a weak D match, TRBD2 (5 bases). CDR1 and CDR2 from the germline V gene are MNHEY and SVGEGT. Deletions cut 8 bases from V and 5 bases from J, with 21 bases between. The CDR3 covers 15 residues.

This clonotype was observed a few times. The V call is TRBV6-2 or TRBV6-3, the J call TRBJ2-5; tentative D call: TRBD1 (6 bases). From germline, CDR1 is MNHEY and CDR2 SVGEGT. This CDR3 spans 15 amino acids. V gave up 1 base and J gave up 9 bases, with 18 bases separating them. The CDR3 region has the DNA TGTGCCAGCAGTTACTGGGACACCACCTTCATGGCCCAGTACTTC. Translation gives CASSYWDTTFMAQYF.

This clonotype was found many times. The V call is TRBV11-2, the J call TRBJ2-1; the match to TRBD2 covers 10 bases. Trimming removed 6 bases from V and 3 bases from J; junction bases left unmatched: 5. This CDR3 spans 15 amino acids. CDR1 is SGHAT, CDR2 FQNNGV, per germline. The chain's CDR3 is CASRDSGGSYNEQFF. CDR3 DNA: TGTGCCAGCAGAGATAGCGGGGGGAGCTACAATGAGCAGTTCTTC.

This clonotype came up a few times. The chain uses TRBV18 and TRBJ2-1, with D maybe TRBD1 (5 bases). CDR1 KGHSH and CDR2 LQKENI come from the germline V gene. V lost 4 bases to trimming and J lost 6 bases, with 16 bases between them. The CDR3 runs to 15 residues. The CDR3 sequence is CASSQYRKSGNEQFF. DNA of the CDR3: TGTGCCAGCTCACAGTACAGGAAGTCGGGCAATGAGCAGTTCTTC.

J is TRBJ2-3 and V is TRBV4-1; possibly TRBD1 for D (5 bases). The CDR3 runs 12 residues. Deletions cut 3 bases from V and 10 bases from J, with 11 bases between. Germline CDR1 reads MGHRA; CDR2 reads YSYEKL. In nucleotides, the CDR3 is TGCGCCAGCAGCCACCCAGGGTCCGCGCAGTATTTT. Amino acid sequence: CASSHPGSAQYF.

This clonotype was counted ten times or more. V gene TRBV12-3 or TRBV12-4 combines with J gene TRBJ2-4, with TRBD2 as a possible D gene (5 bases). V shed 4 bases and J shed 3 bases, with 13 bases lying between them. This CDR3 region has 15 residues. The CDR3 spells CASSSPAAGKNIQYF. Here the CDR3 DNA reads TGTGCCAGCAGTTCCCCCGCGGCGGGCAAAAACATTCAGTACTTC.

This chain connects TRBV18 to TRBJ2-6, with a possible D match to TRBD2 (5 bases). Deletions cut 3 bases from V and 0 bases from J, with 9 bases between. Germline CDR1 reads KGHSH; CDR2 reads LQKENI. CDR3 length: 16 amino acids. CDR3 bases: TGTGCCAGCTCACCGACGGGATACTCTGGGGCCAACGTCCTGACTTTC. Translated, it gives CASSPTGYSGANVLTF.

As DNA, the CDR3 is TGTGCCAGCAGTGAAGTTAGCGGGACACAAGAGACCCAGTACTTC. This gives the protein CASSEVSGTQETQYF. This chain uses TRBV6-1 with TRBJ2-5, with 8 bases that match TRBD2. Germline CDR1 is MNHNS and CDR2 is SASEGT. CDR3 size: 15 residues. The J segment lost 2 bases and the V segment lost 1 base, leaving 3 bases of the junction unmatched.

The chain recombines TRBV29-1 with TRBJ2-5; D gene unclear. The germline V gene encodes CDR1 SQVTM and CDR2 ANQGSEA. V lost 3 bases and J lost 5, with 13 bases in between. The CDR3 sequence is 13 residues long. CDR3 DNA sequence: TGCAGCGTTGAGAGGTCAATCGGCGAGACCCAGTACTTC. Translating it yields CSVERSIGETQYF.

The chain has TRBV5-1 and TRBJ2-3; D remains ambiguous. Deletions cut 2 bases from V and 2 bases from J, with 12 bases between. CDR3 length equals 15 residues. In germline, CDR1 is SGHRS, CDR2 YFSETQ. CDR3 protein: CASSFSRVPTDTQYF. CDR3 nucleotides: TGCGCCAGCAGCTTTTCTCGGGTACCCACAGATACGCAGTATTTT.

The chain recombines TRBV27 with TRBJ2-7; TRBD2 aligns across 7 bases. With 10 bases clipped from V and 3 bases from J, the junction kept 6 bases outside the gene matches. The CDR3 totals 12 residues. Germline loops: CDR1 MNHEY, CDR2 SMNVEV (reference sequence). This CDR3 reads CATSSGIYEQYF. CDR3 DNA sequence: TGTGCCACCTCTAGCGGTATCTACGAGCAGTACTTC.

V gene TRBV5-1 combines with J gene TRBJ2-1; D possibly uses TRBD1 or TRBD2 (6 bases each). Germline-derived CDR1 and CDR2 are SGHRS and YFSETQ. There are 16 residues in the CDR3. Trimming removed 0 bases at V and 6 bases at J, with 16 bases between. The DNA of the CDR3 is TGCGCCAGCAGCTTGGGATTCGGCGGAGGGGGCAATGAGCAGTTCTTC. Translating gives CASSLGFGGGGNEQFF.

This clonotype was picked up a small number of times. V usage is TRBV7-9 and J usage is TRBJ2-3; D may be TRBD2 (5 bases). Between the trimmed V and J ends, which lost 2 bases and 5 bases, there was a span of 8 bases. In germline, CDR1 is SEHNR, CDR2 FQNEAQ (reference sequence). The CDR3 sequence is 13 residues long. The DNA of the CDR3 is TGTGCCAGCAGCTTACTCGGGGAAGATACGCAGTATTTT. Its protein product is CASSLLGEDTQYF.

This clonotype was seen a handful of times. The chain links TRBV5-1 to TRBJ2-3; 7 nucleotides match TRBD2. Germline V lookup: CDR1 SGHRS, CDR2 YFSETQ. V gave up 4 bases and J gave up 5 bases; unmatched junction bases: 13. There are 16 residues in the CDR3. For the CDR3, the DNA is TGCGCCAGCAGCGACCTTAGCGGGTTAATGGGAGATACGCAGTATTTT. Protein sequence: CASSDLSGLMGDTQYF.